This T cell receptor beta chain is from a study of T cells after yellow fever vaccination. Study context: Low-cell-number fractions underwent preparation using SMART-Seq v4 Ultra Low Input.

Study-wide points: A large majority of primary-vaccination clones showed up again after the booster (96% CD4, 75% to 90% CD8). It was a weaker secondary response, yet one that peaked faster, at day 5 versus 15.

This clonotype was detected only a few times. Its antigen is as yet unknown. CDR1 is SEHNR, CDR2 FQNEAQ, per germline (reference sequence). The CDR3 contains 15 residues. V lost 4 bases to trimming and J lost 7 bases; unmatched junction nucleotides: 6. One entry per CDR3 protein results from TCRdb running MiXCR on the 5' RACE reads. Of 60,000 to 95,000 distinct CDR3 sequences in the sample, about 7.7% were seen once. The chain employs TRBV7-9 and TRBJ1-4; 10 bases align to TRBD1. Specimen: CD8+ T cells sorted from PBMCs, collected more than 8 days after the first yellow fever vaccination. This TCR was recovered from a man between 18 and 35 years old who received the YFV17D yellow fever vaccine. The CDR3 DNA is TGTGCCAGCAGCTCCTCGACAGGGGGCTTTGAAAAACTGTTTTTT. This codes for CASSSSTGGFEKLFF.